What follows are 18 T cell receptor beta chains derived from one specimen sequenced in a study of CD4+ T cells in melanoma. Assay: immunoSEQ multiplex PCR; the TCRdb copy retains only in-frame clones and omits some. The sample lists fewer than 55,000 clones; 85% to 90% were seen once. Specimen: peripheral blood. All receptors come from a human donor with melanoma.

The chain links TRBV5-1 to TRBJ2-7, with 8 bases lining up with TRBD1. Germline V gives CDR1 SGHRS, CDR2 YFSETQ. The CDR3 extends over 14 amino acids. The trim removed 4 bases at V and 3 bases at J, leaving 6 bases unmatched. The CDR3 DNA follows: TGCGCCAGCAGCCTCGGACAGGGCCACTACGAGCAGTACTTC. Its protein product is CASSLGQGHYEQYF. The variable domain in full, with the rest retrieved from reference TRBV5-1 and TRBJ2-7, is KAGVTQTPRYLIKTRGQQVTLSCSPISGHRSVSWYQQTPGQGLQFLFEYFSETQRNKGNFPGRFSGRQFSNSRSEMNVSTLELGDSALYLCASSLGQGHYEQYFGPGTRLTVT.

The chain joins TRBV7-9 to TRBJ2-1, with D unresolved. Germline CDR1 reads SEHNR; CDR2 reads FQNEAQ (reference sequence). Trimming cost V 1 base and J 6 bases, with 10 bases left between them. This CDR3 region has 14 residues. The CDR3 sequence: CASSLGAALNEQFF. CDR3 nucleotides: TGTGCCAGCAGCTTAGGGGCAGCTCTCAATGAGCAGTTCTTC.

CDR3 DNA sequence: TGTGCCAGCAGCTTAAGTTCAGGGGCAATAGTAGTTGATCGAGATACGCAGTATTTT. Its protein is CASSLSSGAIVVDRDTQYF. The J gene is TRBJ2-3, the V gene TRBV13; possibly TRBD1 for D (6 bases). Trimming pared 2 bases from V and 5 bases from J, leaving 26 bases between. The length of the CDR3 is 19 residues. Germline loops: CDR1 PRHDT, CDR2 FYEKMQ (reference sequence). Together with reference TRBV13 and TRBJ2-3, the CDR3 gives the full variable domain: AAGVIQSPRHLIKEKRETATLKCYPIPRHDTVYWYQQGPGQDPQFLISFYEKMQSDKGSIPDRFSAQQFSDYHSELNMSSLELGDSALYFCASSLSSGAIVVDRDTQYFGPGTRLTVL.

V usage is TRBV18 and J usage is TRBJ2-7, with TRBD1 identical over 10 bases. The germline CDR1 and CDR2 sequences are KGHSH and LQKENI. The CDR3 contains 14 residues. The V gene end was trimmed by 6 bases and the J gene end by 6 bases; junction bases not matched to a gene: 8. CDR3 in amino acids: CASSAGTGDREQYF. The CDR3 region has the DNA TGTGCCAGCTCGGCCGGGACAGGGGATCGCGAGCAGTACTTC.

The chain combines TRBV14 with TRBJ2-7; tentatively, D is TRBD2 (5 bases). Germline V gives CDR1 SGHDN, CDR2 FVKESK. The CDR3 is 15 residues long. V was trimmed by 4 bases and J by 3 bases, leaving 16 bases between them. The CDR3 loop is CASSPGYGPGYEQYF. CDR3 sequence (DNA): TGTGCCAGCAGCCCGGGGTATGGCCCAGGCTACGAGCAGTACTTC.

This rearrangement joins TRBV30 to TRBJ1-6, with 7 bases identical to TRBD1. The CDR3 is made up of 19 amino acids. V was clipped by 3 bases and J by 1 base; unmatched bases: 15. Germline loops: CDR1 GTSNPN, CDR2 SVGIG (reference sequence). This CDR3 reads CAWRRRGQVASSYNSPLHF. The CDR3 DNA reads as TGTGCCTGGAGAAGGAGGGGGCAAGTGGCGAGTTCCTATAATTCACCCCTCCACTTT.

With regard to this clone: A read error may account for a junction end that differs from germline. The chain recombines TRBV9 with TRBJ1-2, with TRBD1 identical over 7 bases. Germline loops: CDR1 SGDLS, CDR2 YYNGEE. This CDR3 is built from 13 residues. CDR3 DNA: TGTGCCAGCAGCGTAGTTGACAGGGCTGGCTACATCTTC. It translates to CASSVVDRAGYIF. Full variable domain (missing parts from reference TRBV9 and TRBJ1-2): DSGVTQTPKHLITATGQRVTLRCSPRSGDLSVYWYQQSLDQGLQFLIQYYNGEERAKGNILERFSAQQFPDLHSELNLSSLELGDSALYFCASSVVDRAGYIFGSGTRLTVV.

J is TRBJ1-1 and V is TRBV28; 10 positions match TRBD1. The V gene's germline CDR1 is MDHEN and CDR2 SYDVKM. The CDR3 loop spans 17 amino acids. V lost 5 bases, J lost 5 bases, and 14 bases stayed unmatched. The CDR3 nucleotides read TGTGCCAGCAGTCCGACAGGGGGCTTAGGGGTAAATACTGAAGCTTTCTTT. Protein product: CASSPTGGLGVNTEAFF.

Concerning this clone itself: A junction end diverges from the germline sequence, so it may reflect a read error. The J gene is TRBJ1-1, the V gene TRBV10-3; D not resolved. Germline lookup yields CDR1 ENHRY and CDR2 SYGVKD. The CDR3 runs to 15 residues. CDR3 in amino acids: CASSYRPAGVTEAFF. For the CDR3, the DNA is TGTGCCAGCAGTTACCGTCCGGCTGGGGTGACTGAAGCTTTCTTT.

Remarks on this clone: Other DNA sequences from this sample encode an identical CDR3 as well. The chain uses TRBV30 and TRBJ1-5, with a possible D match to TRBD1 (6 bases). Trimming stripped 0 bases from V and 4 bases from J, with 7 bases between. Germline-derived CDR1 and CDR2 are GTSNPN and SVGIG (reference sequence). The CDR3 is made up of 13 amino acids. CDR3 in amino acids: CAWSVQGNQPQHF. The CDR3 DNA follows: TGTGCCTGGAGTGTCCAGGGGAATCAGCCCCAGCATTTT.

This sequence joins TRBV28 and TRBJ2-6; D ambiguous. The CDR3 is 15 residues long. Germline CDR1 MDHEN, CDR2 SYDVKM. Trimming left V 2 bases short and J 0 bases short, with 5 bases between. CDR3 nucleotide sequence: TGTGCCAGCAGTTTACTGGGCTCTGGGGCCAACGTCCTGACTTTC. Translated: CASSLLGSGANVLTF.

The chain links TRBV5-8 to TRBJ2-5, with D perhaps assigned TRBD1 or TRBD2 (5 bases each). V lost 4 bases, J lost 1 base, and 11 bases lay in between. This CDR3 is 14 amino acids long. Germline loops: CDR1 SGHTS, CDR2 YDEGEE. In DNA form, the CDR3 reads TGTGCCAGCAGCGTGGGACGGACCCAAGAGACCCAGTACTTC. Protein sequence: CASSVGRTQETQYF.

This rearrangement joins TRBV10-3 to TRBJ1-4, with 8 nucleotides matching TRBD1. The V gene end was trimmed by 5 bases and the J gene end by 6 bases; junction bases not matched to a gene: 14. This CDR3 is built from 17 residues. Germline V lookup: CDR1 ENHRY, CDR2 SYGVKD. The CDR3 reads CAISLDRASVTDEKLFF. CDR3 DNA: TGTGCCATCAGTTTGGACAGGGCATCTGTAACGGATGAAAAACTGTTTTTT.

V gene TRBV5-1 combines with J gene TRBJ1-4; TRBD1 aligns across 11 bases. Germline values: CDR1 SGHRS, CDR2 YFSETQ. V lost 6 bases and J lost 3; bases outside the gene matches: 4. CDR3 size: 15 residues. As DNA, the CDR3 is TGCGCCAGCAACGGACAGGGGGCAGCTAATGAAAAACTGTTTTTT. This codes for CASNGQGAANEKLFF.

The rearrangement uses TRBV28 and TRBJ1-2; possibly TRBD1 for D (6 bases). Germline V lookup: CDR1 MDHEN, CDR2 SYDVKM. The V and J ends lost 8 bases and 2 bases respectively, with 24 bases between them. The CDR3 is 17 residues long. CDR3 protein: CASRKQEGESSNYGYTF. The CDR3 coding sequence is TGTGCCAGCCGAAAACAGGAGGGGGAGAGCTCCAACTATGGCTACACCTTC.

This chain joins TRBV14 and TRBJ2-5; no firm D call. Germline lookup yields CDR1 SGHDN and CDR2 FVKESK. Deletions cut 0 bases from V and 3 bases from J, with 5 bases between. The CDR3 is 13 amino acids. In DNA, the CDR3 is TGTGCCAGCAGCCAAGACAGGAAAGAGACCCAGTACTTC. Amino acids: CASSQDRKETQYF.

This clone showed up just once. This chain links TRBV5-1 with TRBJ2-2, with D possibly matching TRBD1 (6 bases). The CDR3 extends over 15 amino acids. CDR1 and CDR2 (germline): SGHRS, YFSETQ. The V end lost 6 bases, the J end lost 6 bases, and 18 bases lay between the germline ends. CDR3 sequence (DNA): TGCGCCAGCAAAAGCTTAGGGGGAGATGCCGGGGAGCTGTTTTTT. Protein: CASKSLGGDAGELFF.

This sequence joins TRBV7-6 and TRBJ1-3; possible D gene TRBD1, 6 bases. V was cut by 1 base and J by 2 bases, with 6 bases left in between. The CDR3 consists of 14 residues. Per the germline V gene, CDR1 is SGHVS and CDR2 is FNYEAQ. The CDR3, as DNA: TGTGCCAGCAGCTTAGACAGGGCTGGAAACACCATATATTTT. It codes for CASSLDRAGNTIYF.